This T cell receptor beta chain was recorded in a study of T cell repertoires in cytomegalovirus infection. This clonotype showed up just a few times. Each CDR3 protein gets one entry after TCRdb re-called the reads with MiXCR. The data hold fewer than 200,000 distinct CDR3 sequences, with 8% to 10% observed a single time. Unmatched junction bases numbered 4, after V lost 5 bases and J lost 0 bases. CDR1 is SGHNT and CDR2 is YYREEE in the germline V gene (reference sequence). The CDR3 is made up of 15 amino acids. The clonotype was recovered from a human donor in good health (CMV status not recorded). Some clones in this sample may be carry-over from other donors' samples. The material sequenced was PBMCs. This chain uses TRBV5-4 with TRBJ2-2; 7 nucleotides line up with TRBD1. The CDR3 protein is CASRLGTANTGELFF. DNA of the CDR3: TGTGCCAGCAGACTCGGGACAGCGAACACCGGGGAGCTGTTTTTT.